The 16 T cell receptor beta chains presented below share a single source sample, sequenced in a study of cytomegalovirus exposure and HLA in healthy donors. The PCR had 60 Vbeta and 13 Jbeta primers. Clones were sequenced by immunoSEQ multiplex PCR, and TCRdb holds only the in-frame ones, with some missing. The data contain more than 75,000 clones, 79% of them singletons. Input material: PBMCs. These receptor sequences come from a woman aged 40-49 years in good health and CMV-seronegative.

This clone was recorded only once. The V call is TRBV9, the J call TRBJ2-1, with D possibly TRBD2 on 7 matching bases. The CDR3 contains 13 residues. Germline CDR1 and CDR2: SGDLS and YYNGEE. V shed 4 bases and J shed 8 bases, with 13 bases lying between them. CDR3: CASSRTGRDEQFF. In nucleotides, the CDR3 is TGTGCCAGCAGCCGTACAGGGAGGGATGAGCAGTTCTTC.

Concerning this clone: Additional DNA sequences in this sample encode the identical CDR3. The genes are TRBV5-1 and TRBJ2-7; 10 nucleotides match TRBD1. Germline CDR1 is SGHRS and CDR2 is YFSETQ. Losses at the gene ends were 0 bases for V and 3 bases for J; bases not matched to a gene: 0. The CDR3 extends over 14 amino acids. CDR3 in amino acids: CASSLGTGGYEQYF. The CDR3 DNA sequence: TGCGCCAGCAGCTTGGGGACAGGGGGCTACGAGCAGTACTTC.

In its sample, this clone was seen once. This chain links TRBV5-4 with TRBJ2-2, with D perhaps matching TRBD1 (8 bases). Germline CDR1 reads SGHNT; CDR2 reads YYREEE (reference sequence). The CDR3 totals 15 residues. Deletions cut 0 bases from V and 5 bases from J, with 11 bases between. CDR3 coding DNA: TGTGCCAGCAGCTTGGACAGGGGGGGTACCGGGGAGCTGTTTTTT. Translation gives CASSLDRGGTGELFF.

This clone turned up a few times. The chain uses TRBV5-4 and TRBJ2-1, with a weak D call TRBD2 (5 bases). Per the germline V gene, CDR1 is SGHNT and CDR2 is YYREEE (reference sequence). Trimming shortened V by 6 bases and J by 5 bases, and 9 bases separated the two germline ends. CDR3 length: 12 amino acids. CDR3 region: CASTEDDNEQFF. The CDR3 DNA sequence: TGTGCCAGCACGGAGGATGACAATGAGCAGTTCTTC. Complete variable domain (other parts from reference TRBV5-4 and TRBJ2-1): ETGVTQSPTHLIKTRGQQVTLRCSSQSGHNTVSWYQQALGQGPQFIFQYYREEENGRGNFPPRFSGLQFPNYSSELNVNALELDDSALYLCASTEDDNEQFFGPGTRLTVL.

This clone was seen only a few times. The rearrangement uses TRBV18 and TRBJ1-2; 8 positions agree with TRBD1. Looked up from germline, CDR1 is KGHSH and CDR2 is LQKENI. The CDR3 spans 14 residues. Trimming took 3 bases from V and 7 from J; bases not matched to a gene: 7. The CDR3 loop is CASSPGTDRGGYTF. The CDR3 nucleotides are TGTGCCAGCTCACCTGGGACAGACAGGGGTGGCTACACCTTC. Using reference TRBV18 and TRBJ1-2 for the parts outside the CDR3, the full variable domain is NAGVMQNPRHLVRRRGQEARLRCSPMKGHSHVYWYRQLPEEGLKFMVYLQKENIIDESGMPKERFSAEFPKEGPSILRIQQVVRGDSAAYFCASSPGTDRGGYTFGSGTRLTVV.

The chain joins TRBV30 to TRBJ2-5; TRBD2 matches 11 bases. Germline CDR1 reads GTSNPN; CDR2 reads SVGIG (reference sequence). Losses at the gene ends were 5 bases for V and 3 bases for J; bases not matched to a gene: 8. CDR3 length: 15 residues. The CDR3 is CAWDTKGLAEETQYF. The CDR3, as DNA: TGTGCCTGGGATACCAAGGGACTAGCGGAAGAGACCCAGTACTTC.

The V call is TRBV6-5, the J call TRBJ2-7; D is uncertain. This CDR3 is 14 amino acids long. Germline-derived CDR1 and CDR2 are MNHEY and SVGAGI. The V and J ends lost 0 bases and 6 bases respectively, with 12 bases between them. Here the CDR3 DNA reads TGTGCCAGCAGTTACTCGACACGTCGTGCCGAGCAGTACTTC. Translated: CASSYSTRRAEQYF.

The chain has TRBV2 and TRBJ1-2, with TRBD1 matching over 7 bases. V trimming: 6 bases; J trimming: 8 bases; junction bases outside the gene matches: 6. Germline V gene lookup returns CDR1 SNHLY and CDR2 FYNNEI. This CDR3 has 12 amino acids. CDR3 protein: CASSENRGGYTF. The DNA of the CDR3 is TGTGCCAGCAGCGAAAACAGGGGCGGCTACACCTTC.

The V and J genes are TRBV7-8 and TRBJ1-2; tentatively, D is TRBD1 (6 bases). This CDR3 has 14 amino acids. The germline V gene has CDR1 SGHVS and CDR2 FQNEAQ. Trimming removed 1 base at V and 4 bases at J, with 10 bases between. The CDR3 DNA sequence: TGTGCCAGCAGCTTAGGGGGGCCTTCCTATGGCTACACCTTC. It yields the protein CASSLGGPSYGYTF.

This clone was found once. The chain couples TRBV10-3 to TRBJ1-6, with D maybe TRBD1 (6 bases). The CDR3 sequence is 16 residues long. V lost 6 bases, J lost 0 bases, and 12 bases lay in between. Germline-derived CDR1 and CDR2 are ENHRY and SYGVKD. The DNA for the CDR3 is TGTGCCATCAGCAGGGGTTTTAGCTCCTATAATTCACCCCTCCACTTT. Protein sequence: CAISRGFSSYNSPLHF.

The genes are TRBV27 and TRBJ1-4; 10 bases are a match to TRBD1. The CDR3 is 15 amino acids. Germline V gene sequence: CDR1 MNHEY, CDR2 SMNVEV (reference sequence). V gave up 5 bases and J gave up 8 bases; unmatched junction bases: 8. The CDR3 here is CASSPLDRGGEKLFF. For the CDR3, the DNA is TGTGCCAGCAGTCCCTTGGACAGGGGGGGGGAAAAACTGTTTTTT.

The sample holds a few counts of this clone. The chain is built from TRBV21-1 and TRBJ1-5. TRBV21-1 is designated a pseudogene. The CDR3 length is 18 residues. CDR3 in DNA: TGTGCCAGCAGCGCAAATCCAAGACAGGCGACTAGCAATCAGCCCCAGAATTTT. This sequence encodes CASSANPRQATSNQPQNF.

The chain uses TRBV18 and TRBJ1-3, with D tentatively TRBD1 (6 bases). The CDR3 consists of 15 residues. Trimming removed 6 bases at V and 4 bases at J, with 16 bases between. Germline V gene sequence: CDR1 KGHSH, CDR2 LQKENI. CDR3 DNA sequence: TGTGCCAGCTCTACCACTGGGGGGGCCGGAAACACCATATATTTT. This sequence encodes CASSTTGGAGNTIYF. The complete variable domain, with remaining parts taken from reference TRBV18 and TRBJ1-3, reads NAGVMQNPRHLVRRRGQEARLRCSPMKGHSHVYWYRQLPEEGLKFMVYLQKENIIDESGMPKERFSAEFPKEGPSILRIQQVVRGDSAAYFCASSTTGGAGNTIYFGEGSWLTVV.

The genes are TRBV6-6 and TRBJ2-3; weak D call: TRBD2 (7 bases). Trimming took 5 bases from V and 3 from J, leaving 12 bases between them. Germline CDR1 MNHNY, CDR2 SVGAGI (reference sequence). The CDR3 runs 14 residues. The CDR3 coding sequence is TGTGCCAGCAGTAGGGGGGGGCCAACAGATACGCAGTATTTT. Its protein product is CASSRGGPTDTQYF.

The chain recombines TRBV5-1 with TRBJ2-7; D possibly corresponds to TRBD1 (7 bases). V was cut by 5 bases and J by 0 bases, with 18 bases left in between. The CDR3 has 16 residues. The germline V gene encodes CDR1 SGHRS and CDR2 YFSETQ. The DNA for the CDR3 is TGCGCCAGCAGGGACCAGGGGGGTAGCGGCTCCTACGAGCAGTACTTC. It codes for CASRDQGGSGSYEQYF.

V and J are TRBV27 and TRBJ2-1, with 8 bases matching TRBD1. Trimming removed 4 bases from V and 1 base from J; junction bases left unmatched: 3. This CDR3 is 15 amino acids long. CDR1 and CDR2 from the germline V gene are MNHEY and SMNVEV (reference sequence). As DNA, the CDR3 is TGTGCCAGCAGTTCGACAGGGGAGTCCTACAATGAGCAGTTCTTC. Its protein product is CASSSTGESYNEQFF.